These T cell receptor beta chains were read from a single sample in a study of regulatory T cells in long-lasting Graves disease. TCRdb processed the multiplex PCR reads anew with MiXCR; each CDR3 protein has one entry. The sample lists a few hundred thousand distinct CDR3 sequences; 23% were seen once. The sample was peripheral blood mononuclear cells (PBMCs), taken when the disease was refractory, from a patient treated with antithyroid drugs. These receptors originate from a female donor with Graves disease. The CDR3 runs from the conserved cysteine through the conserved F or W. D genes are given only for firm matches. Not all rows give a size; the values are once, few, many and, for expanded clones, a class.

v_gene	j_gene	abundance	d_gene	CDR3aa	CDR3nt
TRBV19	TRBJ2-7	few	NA	CASSPWDNSYEQYF	TGTGCCAGTAGTCCTTGGGATAACTCCTACGAGCAGTACTTC
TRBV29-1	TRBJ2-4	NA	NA	CSVWGTAKNIQYF	TGCAGCGTCTGGGGGACAGCCAAAAACATTCAGTACTTC
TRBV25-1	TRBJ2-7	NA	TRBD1	CASSGERTGTTYEQYF	TGTGCCAGCAGTGGAGAGAGGACAGGGACAACCTACGAGCAGTACTTC
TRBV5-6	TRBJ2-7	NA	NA	CASSLEWGTYEQYF	TGTGCCAGCAGCTTGGAGTGGGGTACCTACGAGCAGTACTTC
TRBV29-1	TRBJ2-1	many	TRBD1	CSVTGQGAQFF	TGCAGCGTCACCGGACAGGGCGCGCAGTTCTTC
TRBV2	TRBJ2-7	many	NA	CASSEESGYYEQYF	TGTGCCAGCAGTGAAGAGTCGGGGTACTACGAGCAGTACTTC
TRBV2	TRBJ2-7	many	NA	CASSVPWQGRYEQYF	TGTGCCAGCAGTGTGCCGTGGCAGGGGAGGTACGAGCAGTACTTC
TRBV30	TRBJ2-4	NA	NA	CAFVGGPKNIQYF	TGTGCCTTCGTCGGGGGTCCTAAAAACATTCAGTACTTC
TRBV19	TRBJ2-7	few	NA	CASSISTDIYEQYF	TGTGCCAGTAGTATTTCGACGGACATCTACGAGCAGTACTTC
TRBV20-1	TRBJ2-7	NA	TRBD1	CSAPGWDRGSYEQYF	TGCAGTGCCCCGGGTTGGGACAGGGGGAGTTACGAGCAGTACTTC
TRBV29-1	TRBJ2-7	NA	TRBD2	CSVDTGGVYEQYF	TGCAGCGTTGATACGGGAGGGGTTTACGAGCAGTACTTC
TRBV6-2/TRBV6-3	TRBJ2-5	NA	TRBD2	CASSMTSAQETQYF	TGTGCCAGCAGTATGACTAGCGCCCAAGAGACCCAGTACTTC
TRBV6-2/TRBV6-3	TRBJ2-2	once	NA	CASIKDVTGELFF	TGTGCCAGCATTAAAGACGTCACCGGGGAGCTGTTTTTT
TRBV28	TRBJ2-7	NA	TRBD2	CASTRAGGVYEQYF	TGTGCCAGCACCCGAGCGGGAGGGGTCTACGAGCAGTACTTC
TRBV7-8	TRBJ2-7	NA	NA	CASSLEGYPYEQYF	TGTGCCAGCAGCTTGGAGGGGTACCCCTACGAGCAGTACTTC
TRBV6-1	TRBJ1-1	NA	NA	CASSVRTRTEAFF	TGTGCCAGCAGCGTTAGGACGCGTACTGAAGCTTTCTTT
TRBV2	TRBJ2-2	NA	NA	CATNPGGTGELFF	TGTGCCACCAACCCCGGTGGGACCGGGGAGCTGTTTTTT
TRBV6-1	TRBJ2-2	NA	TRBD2	CASSKGLAGGLTGELFF	TGTGCCAGCAGTAAGGGACTAGCGGGAGGCCTCACCGGGGAGCTGTTTTTT
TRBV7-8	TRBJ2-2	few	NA	CASSLPRVRATGELFF	TGTGCCAGCAGCCTTCCGCGGGTGAGGGCCACCGGGGAGCTGTTTTTT
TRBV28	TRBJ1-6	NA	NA	CASTPSQGSPLHF	TGTGCCAGCACCCCCTCCCAGGGGTCACCCCTCCACTTT
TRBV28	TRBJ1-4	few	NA	CASSLWGGGEKLFF	TGTGCCAGCAGTTTATGGGGCGGCGGGGAAAAACTGTTTTTT
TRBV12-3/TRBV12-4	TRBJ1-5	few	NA	CASSFSSRGLTEPQHF	TGTGCCAGCAGTTTCAGTTCAAGGGGACTGACGGAGCCCCAGCATTTT
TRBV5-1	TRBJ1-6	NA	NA	CASSGGRINSPLHF	TGCGCCAGCAGTGGTGGCAGGATTAATTCACCCCTCCACTTT